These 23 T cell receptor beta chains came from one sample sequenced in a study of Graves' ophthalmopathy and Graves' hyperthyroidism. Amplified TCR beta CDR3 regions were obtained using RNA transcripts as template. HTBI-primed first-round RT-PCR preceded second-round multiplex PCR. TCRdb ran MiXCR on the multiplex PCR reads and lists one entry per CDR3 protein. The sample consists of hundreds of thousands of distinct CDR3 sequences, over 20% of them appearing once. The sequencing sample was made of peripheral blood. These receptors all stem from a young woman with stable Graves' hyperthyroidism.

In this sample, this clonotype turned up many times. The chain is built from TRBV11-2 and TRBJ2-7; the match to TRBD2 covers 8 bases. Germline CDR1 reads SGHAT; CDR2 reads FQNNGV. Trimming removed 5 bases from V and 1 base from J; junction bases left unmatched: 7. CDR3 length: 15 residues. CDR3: CASSTSGTRSYEQYF. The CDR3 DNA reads TGTGCCAGCAGCACATCCGGGACTAGATCCTACGAGCAGTACTTC.

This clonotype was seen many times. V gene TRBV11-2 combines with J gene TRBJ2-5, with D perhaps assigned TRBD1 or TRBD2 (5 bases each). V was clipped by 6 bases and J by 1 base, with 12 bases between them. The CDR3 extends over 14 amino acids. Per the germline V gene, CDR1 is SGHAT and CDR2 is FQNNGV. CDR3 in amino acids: CASRHTGRQETQYF. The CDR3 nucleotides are TGTGCCAGCAGGCATACGGGGCGCCAAGAGACCCAGTACTTC.

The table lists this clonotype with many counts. In nucleotides, the CDR3 is TGTGCCAGCACGAAGAGCCTAACCTACGAGCAGTACTTC. Residues: CASTKSLTYEQYF. This chain connects TRBV6-2 or TRBV6-3 to TRBJ2-7; D gene uncertain. Germline V gene data show CDR1 as MNHEY and CDR2 as SVGEGT. The CDR3 covers 13 residues. The germline V and J ends were trimmed by 7 bases and 2 bases, with 12 bases remaining between them.

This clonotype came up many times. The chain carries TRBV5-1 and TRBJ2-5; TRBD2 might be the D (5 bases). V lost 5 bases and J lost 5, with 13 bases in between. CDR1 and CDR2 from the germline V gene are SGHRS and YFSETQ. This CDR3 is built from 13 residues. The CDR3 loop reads CASRPEGLETQYF. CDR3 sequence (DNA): TGCGCCAGCAGACCAGAGGGTCTGGAGACCCAGTACTTC.

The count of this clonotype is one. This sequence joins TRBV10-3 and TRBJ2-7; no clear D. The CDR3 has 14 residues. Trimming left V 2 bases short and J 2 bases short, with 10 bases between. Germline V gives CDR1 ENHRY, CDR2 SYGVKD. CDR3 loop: CAISERSPAYEQYF. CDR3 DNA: TGTGCCATCAGTGAGCGCTCGCCTGCCTACGAGCAGTACTTC.

In DNA, the CDR3 is TGTGCCAGCAGCTCAGCTGGACGATATGATTCACCCCTCCACTTT. Amino acids: CASSSAGRYDSPLHF. The gene calls are TRBV7-9 and TRBJ1-6; no reliable D call. CDR1 is SEHNR and CDR2 is FQNEAQ in the germline V gene (reference sequence). The V end lost 4 bases, the J end lost 8 bases, and 15 bases lay between the germline ends. The CDR3 is 15 amino acids. Full variable domain (rest looked up from reference TRBV7-9 and TRBJ1-6): DTGVSQNPRHKITKRGQNVTFRCDPISEHNRLYWYRQTLGQGPEFLTYFQNEAQLEKSRLLSDRFSAERPKGSFSTLEIQRTEQGDSAMYLCASSSAGRYDSPLHFGNGTRLTVT.

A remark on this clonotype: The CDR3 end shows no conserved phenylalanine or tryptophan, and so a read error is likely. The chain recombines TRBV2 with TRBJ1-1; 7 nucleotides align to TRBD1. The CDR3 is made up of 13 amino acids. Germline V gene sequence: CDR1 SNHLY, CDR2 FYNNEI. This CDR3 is CASRDRVNTEAFL. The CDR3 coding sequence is TGTGCCAGCCGTGACAGGGTGAACACTGAAGCTTTCCTT.

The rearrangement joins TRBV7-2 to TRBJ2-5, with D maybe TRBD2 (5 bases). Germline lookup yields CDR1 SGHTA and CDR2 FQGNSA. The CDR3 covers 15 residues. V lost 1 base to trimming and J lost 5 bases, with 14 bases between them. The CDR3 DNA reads TGTGCCAGCAGCTTAGGACGGGGTTGGGCGGAGACCCAGTACTTC. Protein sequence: CASSLGRGWAETQYF.

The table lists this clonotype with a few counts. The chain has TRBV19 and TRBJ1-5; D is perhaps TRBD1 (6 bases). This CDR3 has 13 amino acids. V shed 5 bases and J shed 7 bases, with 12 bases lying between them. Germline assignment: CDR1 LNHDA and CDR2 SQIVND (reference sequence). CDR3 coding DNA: TGTGCCAGTAGTTCCCAACAGGGACAGCCCCAGCATTTT. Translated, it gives CASSSQQGQPQHF. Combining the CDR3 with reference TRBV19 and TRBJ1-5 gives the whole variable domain DGGITQSPKYLFRKEGQNVTLSCEQNLNHDAMYWYRQDPGQGLRLIYYSQIVNDFQKGDIAEGYSVSREKKESFPLTVTSAQKNPTAFYLCASSSQQGQPQHFGDGTRLSIL.

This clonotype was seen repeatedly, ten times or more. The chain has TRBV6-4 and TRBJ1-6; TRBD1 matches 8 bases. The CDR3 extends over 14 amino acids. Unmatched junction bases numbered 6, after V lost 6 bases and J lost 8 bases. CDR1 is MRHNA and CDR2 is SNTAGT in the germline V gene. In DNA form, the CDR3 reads TGTGCCAGCAGCCCCGGACAGGGCCATTCACCCCTCCACTTT. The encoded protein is CASSPGQGHSPLHF.

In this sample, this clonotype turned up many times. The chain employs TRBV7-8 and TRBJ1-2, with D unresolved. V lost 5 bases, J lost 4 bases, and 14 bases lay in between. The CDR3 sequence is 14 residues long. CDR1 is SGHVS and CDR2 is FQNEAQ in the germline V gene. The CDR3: CASSPGMTSYGYTF. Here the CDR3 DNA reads TGTGCCAGCAGCCCAGGAATGACTTCCTATGGCTACACCTTC.

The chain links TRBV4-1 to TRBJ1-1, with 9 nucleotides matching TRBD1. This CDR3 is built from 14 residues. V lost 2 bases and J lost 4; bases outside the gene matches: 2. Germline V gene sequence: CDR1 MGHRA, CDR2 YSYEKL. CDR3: CASSQNRGLTEAFF. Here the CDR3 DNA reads TGCGCCAGCAGCCAAAACAGGGGGCTCACTGAAGCTTTCTTT.

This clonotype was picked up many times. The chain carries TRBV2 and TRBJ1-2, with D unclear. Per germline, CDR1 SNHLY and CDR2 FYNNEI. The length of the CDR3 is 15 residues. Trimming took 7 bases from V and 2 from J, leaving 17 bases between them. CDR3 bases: TGTGCCAGCATTGACGAGGCCACACTCAACTATGGCTACACCTTC. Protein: CASIDEATLNYGYTF.

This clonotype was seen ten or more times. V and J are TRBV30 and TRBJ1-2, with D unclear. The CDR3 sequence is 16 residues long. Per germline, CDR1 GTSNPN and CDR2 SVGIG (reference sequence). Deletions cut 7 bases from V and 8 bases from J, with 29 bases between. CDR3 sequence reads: CASSGDSRVLAGGYTF. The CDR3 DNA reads TGTGCCTCCTCAGGTGACTCACGCGTGTTGGCTGGGGGCTACACCTTC.

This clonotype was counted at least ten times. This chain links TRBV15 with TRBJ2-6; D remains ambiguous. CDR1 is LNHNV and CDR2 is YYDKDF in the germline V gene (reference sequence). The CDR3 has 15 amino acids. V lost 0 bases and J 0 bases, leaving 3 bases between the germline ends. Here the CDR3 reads CATSRDGSGANVLTF. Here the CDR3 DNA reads TGTGCCACCAGCAGAGACGGCTCTGGGGCCAACGTCCTGACTTTC.

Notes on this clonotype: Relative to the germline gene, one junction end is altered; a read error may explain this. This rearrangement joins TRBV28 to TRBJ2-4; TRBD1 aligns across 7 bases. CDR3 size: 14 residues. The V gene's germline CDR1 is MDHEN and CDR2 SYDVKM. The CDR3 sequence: CASTGQAAKNIKYF. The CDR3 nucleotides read TGTGCCAGTACCGGACAGGCCGCCAAAAACATTAAGTACTTC.

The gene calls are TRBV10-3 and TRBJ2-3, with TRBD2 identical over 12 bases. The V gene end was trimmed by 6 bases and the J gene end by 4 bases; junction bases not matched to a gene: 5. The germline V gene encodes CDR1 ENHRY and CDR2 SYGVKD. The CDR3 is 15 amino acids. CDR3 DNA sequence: TGTGCCATCAGACCCGGGACTAGCGGGTCAGATACGCAGTATTTT. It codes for CAIRPGTSGSDTQYF.

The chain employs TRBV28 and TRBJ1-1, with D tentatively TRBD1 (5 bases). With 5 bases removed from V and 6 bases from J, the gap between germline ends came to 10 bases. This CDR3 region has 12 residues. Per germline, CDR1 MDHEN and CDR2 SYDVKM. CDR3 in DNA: TGTGCCAGCAGTAACAGGCGCTCTGAAGCTTTCTTT. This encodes CASSNRRSEAFF.

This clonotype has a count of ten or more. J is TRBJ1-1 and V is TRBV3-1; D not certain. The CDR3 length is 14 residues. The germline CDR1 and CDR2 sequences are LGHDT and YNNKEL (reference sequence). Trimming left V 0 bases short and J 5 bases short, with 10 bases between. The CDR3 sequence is CASSQEGTWTEAFF. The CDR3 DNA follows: TGTGCCAGCAGCCAAGAGGGAACTTGGACTGAAGCTTTCTTT.

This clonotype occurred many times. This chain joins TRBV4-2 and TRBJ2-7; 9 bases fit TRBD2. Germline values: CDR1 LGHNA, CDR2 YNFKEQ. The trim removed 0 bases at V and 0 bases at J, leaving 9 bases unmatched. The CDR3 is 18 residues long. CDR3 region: CASSQEGSGSTTSYEQYF. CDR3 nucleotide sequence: TGTGCCAGCAGCCAAGAGGGTAGCGGGAGTACTACCTCCTACGAGCAGTACTTC.

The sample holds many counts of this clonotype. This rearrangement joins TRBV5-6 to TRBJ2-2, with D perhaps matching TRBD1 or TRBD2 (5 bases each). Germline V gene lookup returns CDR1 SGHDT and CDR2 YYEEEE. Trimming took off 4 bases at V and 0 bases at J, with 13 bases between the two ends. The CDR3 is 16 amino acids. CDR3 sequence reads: CASSRRRDANTGELFF. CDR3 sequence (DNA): TGTGCCAGCAGCCGCCGACGGGACGCGAACACCGGGGAGCTGTTTTTT. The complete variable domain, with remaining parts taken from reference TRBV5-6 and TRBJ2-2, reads DAGVTQSPTHLIKTRGQQVTLRCSPKSGHDTVSWYQQALGQGPQFIFQYYEEEERQRGNFPDRFSGHQFPNYSSELNVNALLLGDSALYLCASSRRRDANTGELFFGEGSRLTVL.

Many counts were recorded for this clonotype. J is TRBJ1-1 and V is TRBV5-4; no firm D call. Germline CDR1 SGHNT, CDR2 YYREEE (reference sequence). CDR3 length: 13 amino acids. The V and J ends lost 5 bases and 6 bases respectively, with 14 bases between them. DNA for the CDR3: TGTGCCAGCAGAATCTCCGGAAGCTCTGAAGCTTTCTTT. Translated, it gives CASRISGSSEAFF.

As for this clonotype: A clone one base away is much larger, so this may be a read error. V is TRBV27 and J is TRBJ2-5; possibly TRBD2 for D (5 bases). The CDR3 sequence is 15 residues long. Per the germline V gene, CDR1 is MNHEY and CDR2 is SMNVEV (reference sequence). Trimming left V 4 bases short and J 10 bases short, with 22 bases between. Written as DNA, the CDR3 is TGTGCCAGCAGTTCCCGCGCCCTGACGGGAAAGATCCAGTACTTC. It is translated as CASSSRALTGKIQYF.